This T cell receptor (beta chain) was observed in a study of T cell repertoires in cytomegalovirus infection. Study background: Through public TCR beta signatures, both CMV infection and matching HLA type were indicated. General study results and limits: CMV carriers having the relevant HLA were flagged by cumulative public TCR beta family frequency. The response measured ex vivo was dominated by TCR beta clonotypes (HLA-C-restricted and CMV-specific).

Germline CDR1 reads ENHRY; CDR2 reads SYGVKD. Between the trimmed V and J ends, which lost 6 bases and 9 bases, there was a span of 15 bases. The length of the CDR3 is 13 residues. As regards this clonotype: Its antigen is currently unknown.

TCRdb redid the calling of the reads with MiXCR, one entry per CDR3 protein. Of 550,000 to 850,000 distinct CDR3 sequences detected, about 30% appear once; the ten largest clones hold 18%. The source was cultured PBMCs, collected from culture after CMV antigen stimulation. The sequence came from a human donor in good health (CMV status not recorded). Some clones in this sample may be carry-over from other donors' samples. The chain couples TRBV10-3 to TRBJ2-1, with D possibly being TRBD2 (5 bases). The CDR3 spells CAIRAEIYGEQFF. In nucleotides, the CDR3 is TGTGCCATCAGAGCGGAGATCTACGGTGAGCAGTTCTTC.